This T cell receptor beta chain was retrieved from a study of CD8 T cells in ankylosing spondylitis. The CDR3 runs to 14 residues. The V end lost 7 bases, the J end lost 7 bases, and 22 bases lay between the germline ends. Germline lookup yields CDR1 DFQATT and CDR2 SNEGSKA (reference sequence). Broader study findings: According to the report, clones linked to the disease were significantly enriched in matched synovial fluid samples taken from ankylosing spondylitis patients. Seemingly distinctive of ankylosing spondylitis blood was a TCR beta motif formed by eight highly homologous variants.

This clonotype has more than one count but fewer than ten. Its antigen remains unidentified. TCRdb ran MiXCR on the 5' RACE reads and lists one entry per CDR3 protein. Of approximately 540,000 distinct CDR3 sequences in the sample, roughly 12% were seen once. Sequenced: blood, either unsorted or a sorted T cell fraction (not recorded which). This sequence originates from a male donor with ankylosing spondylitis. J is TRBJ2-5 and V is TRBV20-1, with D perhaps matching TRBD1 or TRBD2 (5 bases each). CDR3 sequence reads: CSGWGPVLVGTQYF. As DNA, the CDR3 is TGCAGTGGTTGGGGACCAGTCTTGGTCGGGACCCAGTACTTC.